Listed below are T cell receptor beta chains from one sample, sequenced in a study of blood T cell repertoires in COVID-19. Libraries were prepared by immunoSEQ multiplex PCR; TCRdb keeps only in-frame clonotypes and omits some of them. Of about 160,000 clones in the sample, roughly 79% were seen once. The sample consisted of peripheral blood. Receptor source: a woman aged 80 or over with acute or convalescent COVID-19. Both conserved end residues are part of each CDR3. A D gene is named only where the DNA matches it firmly. For some rows the clone size is stated as once, few or many, or as a class when expanded; others skip it.

>-|TRBV5-6|TRBJ2-3|-
CASSLSGGGVDTQYF
TGTGCCAGCAGCTTGTCTGGCGGCGGGGTAGATACGCAGTATTTT
>-|TRBV2|TRBJ1-2|-
CASSVGGMATGGYTF
TGTGCCAGCAGTGTGGGGGGGATGGCCACGGGTGGCTACACCTTC
>-|TRBV19|TRBJ2-5|-
CASSESSRETQYF
TGTGCCAGTAGTGAAAGTAGCCGAGAGACCCAGTACTTC
>-|TRBV27|TRBJ2-2|TRBD2
CASSRRPSGNSGELFF
TGTGCCAGCAGCCGTAGACCTAGCGGGAATTCCGGGGAGCTGTTTTTT
>once|TRBV25-1|TRBJ2-7|TRBD1
CASSVRGTGGHYEQYF
TGTGCCAGCAGTGTACGGGGGACAGGGGGCCACTACGAGCAGTACTTC
>-|TRBV11-2|TRBJ1-1|-
CASSFSFDSSTEAFF
TGTGCCAGCAGCTTCTCGTTTGACTCGAGCACTGAAGCTTTCTTT
>-|TRBV7-2|TRBJ2-3|TRBD2
CASSFLGLVTSTDTQYF
TGTGCCAGCAGCTTTTTGGGACTAGTAACGAGCACAGATACGCAGTATTTT
>-|TRBV6-2/TRBV6-3|TRBJ1-2|-
CASSPRTGRDYGYTF
TGTGCCAGCAGTCCACGGACTGGGAGGGACTATGGCTACACCTTC
>-|TRBV5-5|TRBJ2-7|TRBD1
CASSPGQVFFYEQYF
TGTGCCAGCAGCCCGGGACAGGTCTTTTTCTACGAGCAGTACTTC
>-|TRBV6-6|TRBJ1-1|TRBD1
CASSRIRGRTNTEAFF
TGTGCCAGCAGTCGAATCAGGGGGCGTACGAACACTGAAGCTTTCTTT
>-|TRBV10-2|TRBJ1-2|-
CASSEGRYGYTF
TGCGCCAGCAGTGAGGGGAGGTATGGCTACACCTTC
>-|TRBV28|TRBJ1-1|-
CASSPNTEAFF
TGTGCCAGCAGTCCTAACACTGAAGCTTTCTTT
>-|TRBV18|TRBJ2-7|TRBD1
CASSPGDRVYEQYF
TGTGCCAGCTCACCGGGAGACAGGGTGTACGAGCAGTACTTC
>once|TRBV30|TRBJ1-1|-
CAWVQMNTEAFF
TGTGCCTGGGTCCAGATGAACACTGAAGCTTTCTTT
>-|TRBV6-2/TRBV6-3|TRBJ1-1|-
CASSYIGGLTEAFF
TGTGCCAGCAGTTACATCGGGGGTTTAACTGAAGCTTTCTTT
>-|TRBV27|TRBJ2-7|TRBD2
CASSSKRELSYEQYF
TGTGCCAGCAGTTCGAAGCGGGAGTTGTCCTACGAGCAGTACTTC
>-|TRBV7-2|TRBJ2-1|-
CASSAREGDGYNEQFF
TGTGCCAGCAGCGCTAGGGAGGGGGACGGATACAATGAGCAGTTCTTC
>once|TRBV2|TRBJ2-1|-
CASSELGGALNEQFF
TGTGCCAGCAGTGAACTCGGCGGGGCCCTCAATGAGCAGTTCTTC
>-|TRBV27|TRBJ1-2|-
CASSLLDGGYGYTF
TGTGCCAGCAGTTTATTAGACGGGGGCTATGGCTACACCTTC
>once|TRBV3-1/TRBV3-2|TRBJ1-2|TRBD1
CASSLEGALGYTF
TGTGCCAGCAGCCTGGAGGGGGCGCTTGGCTACACCTTC
>-|TRBV27|TRBJ1-4|-
CASRGEVTNEKLFF
TGTGCCAGCAGGGGGGAGGTAACTAATGAAAAACTGTTTTTT
>-|TRBV5-1|TRBJ2-7|-
CASSHSDSPYEQYF
TGCGCCAGCAGCCATTCAGACAGTCCCTACGAGCAGTACTTC
>-|TRBV6-5|TRBJ2-3|TRBD2
CASSIHSGDTDTQYF
TGTGCCAGCAGTATTCATAGCGGGGACACAGATACGCAGTATTTT
>-|TRBV19|TRBJ1-3|-
CATRTQRGDGNTIYF
TGTGCCACAAGAACTCAAAGGGGTGATGGAAACACCATATATTTT
>-|TRBV5-4|TRBJ2-1|TRBD2
CATLGTRHNEQFF
TGTGCCACCTTAGGGACTAGACACAATGAGCAGTTCTTC
>-|TRBV3-1/TRBV3-2|TRBJ1-1|-
CASSPGNQNTEAFF
TGTGCCAGCAGCCCAGGTAACCAGAACACTGAAGCTTTCTTT
>-|TRBV6-5|TRBJ2-1|TRBD2
CASRRLAPYNEQFF
TGTGCCAGCAGGAGACTAGCGCCCTACAATGAGCAGTTCTTC
>-|TRBV27|TRBJ1-6|TRBD1
CASSLPGQGSPLHF
TGTGCCAGCAGTTTACCGGGACAGGGTTCACCCCTCCACTTT
>once|TRBV19|TRBJ1-3|-
CASSTLRGSGNTIYF
TGTGCCAGTAGTACCCTCCGGGGTTCTGGAAACACCATATATTTT
>-|TRBV6-5|TRBJ2-6|-
CASNRSGANVLTF
TGTGCCAGCAATCGGTCTGGGGCCAACGTCCTGACTTTC
>-|TRBV19|TRBJ1-2|-
CASSITDAVRLYGYTF
TGTGCCAGTAGTATAACTGACGCGGTCAGACTCTATGGCTACACCTTC
>-|TRBV10-1|TRBJ1-1|-
CASSESKPGSTEAFF
TGCGCCAGCAGTGAGTCGAAGCCGGGGAGCACTGAAGCTTTCTTT
>once|TRBV18|TRBJ1-1|-
CASSTTTGMNTEAFF
TGTGCCAGCTCAACTACGACAGGAATGAACACTGAAGCTTTCTTT
>-|TRBV27|TRBJ1-2|TRBD1
CASRTGALGYTF
TGTGCCAGCAGGACAGGGGCGCTCGGCTACACCTTC
>-|TRBV19|TRBJ1-1|-
CASSITGNTEAFF
TGTGCCAGTAGTATAACAGGGAACACTGAAGCTTTCTTT
>-|TRBV18|TRBJ1-4|TRBD1
CASSPIVPTGDEKLFF
TGTGCCAGCTCACCGATTGTGCCGACAGGGGACGAAAAACTGTTTTTT
>-|TRBV19|TRBJ1-1|TRBD1
CASSRRGQKNTEAFF
TGTGCCAGTAGCCGAAGGGGACAGAAGAACACTGAAGCTTTCTTT
>-|TRBV18|TRBJ2-1|TRBD1
CASSPTGSSYNEQFF
TGTGCCAGCTCACCGACAGGGAGCTCCTACAATGAGCAGTTCTTC
>-|TRBV4-1|TRBJ1-2|TRBD1
CASSTGQGYNYGYTF
TGCGCCAGCAGCACGGGACAGGGTTACAACTATGGCTACACCTTC
>-|TRBV3-1/TRBV3-2|TRBJ2-1|TRBD2
CASSPGLAENNEQFF
TGTGCCAGCAGCCCCGGACTAGCGGAGAACAATGAGCAGTTCTTC
>-|TRBV4-3|TRBJ2-2|TRBD2
CASSPRWLAGGPDTGELFF
TGCGCCAGCAGCCCCAGGTGGCTAGCGGGAGGGCCCGACACCGGGGAGCTGTTTTTT
>-|TRBV5-1|TRBJ1-1|-
CASSPGDILNTEAFF
TGCGCCAGCAGCCCCGGGGACATTTTGAACACTGAAGCTTTCTTT
>-|TRBV7-8|TRBJ2-5|-
CASSLAAARVSKTQYF
TGTGCCAGCAGCTTAGCGGCCGCCCGGGTCTCTAAGACCCAGTACTTC
>-|TRBV12-5|TRBJ1-1|TRBD1
CASGRMNPQGADTEAFF
TGTGCTAGTGGCCGTATGAATCCACAGGGGGCAGACACTGAAGCTTTCTTT
>-|TRBV5-5|TRBJ2-3|-
CASRYRSTDTQYF
TGTGCCAGCAGATACCGGTCGACAGATACGCAGTATTTT
>-|TRBV27|TRBJ2-1|-
CASSFAGEQFF
TGTGCCAGCAGTTTCGCGGGAGAGCAGTTCTTC
>few|TRBV6-5|TRBJ2-2|-
CASRGRGNTGELFF
TGTGCCAGCAGGGGGCGAGGGAACACCGGGGAGCTGTTTTTT
>few|TRBV18|TRBJ2-1|TRBD2
CASSPRSSGTSSYNEQFF
TGTGCCAGCTCACCACGGTCTAGCGGGACTAGCTCCTACAATGAGCAGTTCTTC
>-|TRBV7-9|TRBJ1-5|-
CASSLDNFNQPQHF
TGTGCCAGCAGCCTCGACAATTTCAATCAGCCCCAGCATTTT
>-|TRBV7-2|TRBJ2-4|TRBD1
CASSPGQGRMGNIQYF
TGTGCCAGCAGCCCGGGACAGGGGAGGATGGGAAACATTCAGTACTTC
>-|TRBV29-1|TRBJ1-3|-
CSVETAGNTIYF
TGCAGCGTTGAGACAGCCGGAAACACCATATATTTT